Below, one TCR beta chain is given with its context. This clonotype was counted only a few times. There is no known antigen for this receptor. No clone much larger than this one lies a single base away; base qualities are absent. The record originates from a study of T-cell reconstitution after alpha-beta-depleted transplantation in children (dated by TCRdb to 2015 to 2016). Background on the whole study: T-cell immune reconstitution after TCRalphabeta/CD19-depleted allogeneic hematopoietic cell transplantation in children was quantitatively tracked in the study by means of TCR repertoire profiling. Results the study describes overall, beyond this receptor: Apparently early alphabetaT-cell count recovery about two months after transplant reportedly relied on only several hundred rapidly expanded clones derived from non-depleted graft cells. Over the following months the frequencies of hyperexpanded clones went down, and after one year T-cell counts and TCRbeta diversity were mostly credited to newly produced T cells. The high TCRbeta diversity at day 60 in some patients was ascribed to recipient T cells and intrathymic progenitors that had survived conditioning.

This sample's treatment or condition label indicates: allogeneic hematopoietic cell transplantation with graft depleted of TCRalphabeta T cells and CD19 B cells. Transplant recipients were children who received TCRalphabeta/CD19-depleted allogeneic hematopoietic cell grafts. Library prep was done by PCR. TCRdb names Illumina HiSeq 2500 as the instrument used. To normalize quantification of the TCRbeta repertoire, the TCR libraries were built with molecular barcoding that relied on unique molecular identifiers. TCRdb handled the public reads itself, with Q25 trimming in fastp and clone calling in MiXCR, and kept productive beta chains. For every CDR3 protein sequence, its rows merge into one entry that carries the most common genes and DNA. Within this sample are roughly 790,000 distinct CDR3 sequences, with about 15% of them counted one time only. The top ten clones comprise around 5% of the sample.

The receptor was isolated from a male patient between 10 and 17 years old who had a stem cell transplant for acute lymphoblastic leukemia, so the T cells may come from the graft donor. The source was PBMCs, mostly from graft donor cells, collected 360 days after TCRalphabeta/CD19-depleted stem cell transplant.

The DNA reads as follows: TGTGCCAGCAGCGAAGAGGGACTAGCGGGAGGAAGCTACGAGCAGTACTTC. This codes for CASSEEGLAGGSYEQYF. This chain joins TRBV6-4 to TRBJ2-7, with TRBD2 matching 15 junction bases. The germline V gene gives CDR1 as MRHNA and CDR2 as SNTAGT. Taken from cysteine to phenylalanine, the CDR3 has 17 residues. CDR3 DNA only is kept here, 51 bases in frame from base 1. Unmatched junction bases come to 9, with V trimmed by 6 bases and J by 3 bases.